These 29 T cell receptor beta chains came from one sample sequenced in a study of identical twins. TCRdb reanalysed the 5' RACE reads using MiXCR and keeps one entry per CDR3 protein. The sample lists just under 550,000 distinct CDR3 sequences, roughly 15% seen once, with roughly 0.42% in the top ten. Another study also made use of these data, one on yellow fever vaccine responses in identical twins.

Sequenced material: CD4+ T cells sorted from blood. These receptor sequences come from a woman between 18 and 29 years old in good health.

In its sample, this clonotype was seen a few times. This chain uses TRBV7-9 with TRBJ2-5; perhaps TRBD1 as D (6 bases). The CDR3 has 16 residues. The ends were cut back, 5 bases at V and 5 bases at J, with 21 bases in the middle. Germline lookup yields CDR1 SEHNR and CDR2 FQNEAQ (reference sequence). DNA of the CDR3: TGTGCCAGCAGCCGGGGTACAGGGTCCAGCGCCGAGACCCAGTACTTC. This codes for CASSRGTGSSAETQYF.

V gene TRBV20-1 combines with J gene TRBJ2-5; 11 nucleotides match TRBD2. Losses at the gene ends were 6 bases for V and 2 bases for J; bases not matched to a gene: 5. There are 14 residues in the CDR3. Germline V gives CDR1 DFQATT, CDR2 SNEGSKA (reference sequence). In DNA form, the CDR3 reads TGCAGTGCGCGGGGACTAGCGGCGCAAGAGACCCAGTACTTC. This gives the protein CSARGLAAQETQYF.

This chain joins TRBV11-1 and TRBJ2-3, with D uncertain. Germline values: CDR1 SGHAT, CDR2 FQDESV (reference sequence). Trimming took off 0 bases at V and 2 bases at J, with 18 bases between the two ends. The CDR3 sequence is 18 residues long. CDR3 DNA sequence: TGTGCCAGCAGCTTAGCAGTCTTAGTGGGCTCCGACACAGATACGCAGTATTTT. This sequence encodes CASSLAVLVGSDTDTQYF.

As to this clonotype: The junction departs from the called germline gene at one end, perhaps through a read error. The chain employs TRBV27 and TRBJ2-4; 8 bases are shared with TRBD1. The germline CDR1 and CDR2 sequences are MNHEY and SMNVEV (reference sequence). The CDR3 covers 13 residues. CDR3 in DNA: TGTGCCAGCAGTTTACAGGGGCAGGGGGCTTTCCACTTC. Translation: CASSLQGQGAFHF.

This clonotype was seen more than once but under ten times. The chain links TRBV10-3 to TRBJ2-5; 8 nucleotides match TRBD2. CDR1 ENHRY and CDR2 SYGVKD come from the germline V gene. The J segment lost 2 bases and the V segment lost 4 bases, leaving 9 bases of the junction unmatched. The CDR3 runs 16 residues. CDR3 sequence: CAISVRGGGLQETQYF. The CDR3, as DNA: TGTGCCATCAGTGTCCGAGGCGGGGGGCTACAAGAGACCCAGTACTTC.

The sample holds a few counts of this clonotype. This chain uses TRBV28 with TRBJ2-6; D possibly corresponds to TRBD1 (5 bases). The germline gives CDR1 MDHEN, CDR2 SYDVKM. Trimming removed 6 bases at V and 0 bases at J, with 12 bases between. This CDR3 spans 16 amino acids. CDR3 region: CASRGRDSSGANVLTF. DNA for the CDR3: TGTGCCAGCAGAGGCCGTGACAGCTCTGGGGCCAACGTCCTGACTTTC.

The sample holds many counts of this clonotype. The chain couples TRBV12-3 or TRBV12-4 to TRBJ2-5, with D possibly being TRBD2 (5 bases). The CDR3 runs to 13 residues. The V and J ends lost 3 bases and 5 bases respectively, with 10 bases between them. The CDR3 spells CASSLVRRETQYF. The CDR3 DNA follows: TGTGCCAGCAGTTTGGTCAGGAGGGAGACCCAGTACTTC.

The genes are TRBV7-3 and TRBJ2-1; 12 positions match TRBD2. V lost 5 bases, J lost 8 bases, and 7 bases stayed unmatched. The CDR3 is 15 residues long. Germline assignment: CDR1 SGHTA and CDR2 FQGTGA. The CDR3 protein is CASSPTSGRRDEQFF. CDR3 DNA sequence: TGTGCCAGCAGCCCCACTAGCGGGAGGAGGGATGAGCAGTTCTTC.

The gene calls are TRBV2 and TRBJ2-4; 9 nucleotides line up with TRBD2. The ends lost 3 bases at V and 3 bases at J; junction bases unmatched: 9. Germline V gene data show CDR1 as SNHLY and CDR2 as FYNNEI. CDR3 length: 17 residues. The CDR3 region is CASSDGGRDMVKNIQYF. The DNA of the CDR3 is TGTGCCAGCAGTGATGGCGGGAGGGATATGGTCAAAAACATTCAGTACTTC.

The chain recombines TRBV28 with TRBJ2-1, with D possibly matching TRBD1 (5 bases). CDR1 is MDHEN, CDR2 SYDVKM, per germline. The CDR3 contains 13 residues. V lost 4 bases and J 9 bases, leaving 13 bases between the germline ends. In nucleotides, the CDR3 is TGTGCCAGCAGTTCCAGGGTAGTCGGTGAGCAGTTCTTC. Translating gives CASSSRVVGEQFF.

The V and J genes are TRBV4-1 and TRBJ2-5; 9 bases agree with TRBD1. V lost 4 bases and J lost 2; bases outside the gene matches: 5. From germline, CDR1 is MGHRA and CDR2 YSYEKL. This CDR3 has 15 amino acids. CDR3 region: CASSRTGARQETQYF. The CDR3 DNA follows: TGCGCCAGCAGCCGGACAGGGGCGAGGCAAGAGACCCAGTACTTC.

The V gene is TRBV6-1, the J gene TRBJ2-1; tentative D call: TRBD2 (6 bases). The V end was cut by 8 bases, the J end by 0 bases, with 14 bases between. The CDR3 consists of 15 residues. Germline V CDR1 and CDR2: MNHNS, SASEGT. The CDR3 region is CASLNGGSSYNEQFF. CDR3 in DNA: TGTGCCAGCCTCAACGGGGGAAGCTCCTACAATGAGCAGTTCTTC.

V usage is TRBV28 and J usage is TRBJ2-2; the match to TRBD1 covers 8 bases. The CDR3 has 14 amino acids. Germline CDR1 reads MDHEN; CDR2 reads SYDVKM. J was trimmed by 6 bases and V by 4 bases; bases with no gene match: 4. Here the CDR3 reads CASSSWTGSGELFF. The DNA for the CDR3 is TGTGCCAGCAGTTCCTGGACAGGGTCCGGGGAGCTGTTTTTT.

This clonotype was counted between two and nine times. J is TRBJ2-3 and V is TRBV14; 11 bases fit TRBD2. Per germline, CDR1 SGHDN and CDR2 FVKESK. V trimming: 4 bases; J trimming: 2 bases; junction bases outside the gene matches: 5. This CDR3 has 16 residues. In DNA form, the CDR3 reads TGTGCCAGCAGCCGTCCGGGACTAGCGGCCACAGATACGCAGTATTTT. This sequence encodes CASSRPGLAATDTQYF.

In its sample, this clonotype was seen many times. This rearrangement joins TRBV11-2 to TRBJ1-1; 9 nucleotides align to TRBD1. The CDR3 has 14 residues. The germline V gene encodes CDR1 SGHAT and CDR2 FQNNGV. With 4 bases clipped from V and 0 bases from J, the junction kept 0 bases outside the gene matches. The CDR3 DNA sequence: TGTGCCAGCAGCTGGGACAGGGTGAACACTGAAGCTTTCTTT. Translated: CASSWDRVNTEAFF.

The gene calls are TRBV7-8 and TRBJ2-1; 7 bases line up with TRBD2. Trimming at V came to 3 bases and at J to 0 bases, leaving 8 bases not matched to a gene. Germline CDR1 reads SGHVS; CDR2 reads FQNEAQ. This CDR3 is 17 amino acids long. The CDR3 reads CASSLGGGRSSYNEQFF. CDR3 nucleotides: TGTGCCAGCAGCTTGGGGGGGGGACGGAGCTCCTACAATGAGCAGTTCTTC.

The CDR3 protein is CASSILGAAYQETQYF. Here the CDR3 DNA reads TGTGCCAGTAGTATCCTCGGGGCGGCGTACCAAGAGACCCAGTACTTC. J is TRBJ2-5 and V is TRBV19, with D perhaps being TRBD1 or TRBD2 (5 bases each). This CDR3 contains 16 residues. The V gene's germline CDR1 is LNHDA and CDR2 SQIVND (reference sequence). Trimming took 3 bases from V and 0 from J, leaving 14 bases between them.

The chain couples TRBV5-1 to TRBJ1-5, with TRBD1 as a possible D gene (5 bases). The V end lost 5 bases, the J end lost 9 bases, and 12 bases lay between the germline ends. There are 12 residues in the CDR3. CDR1 and CDR2 from the germline V gene are SGHRS and YFSETQ. The CDR3 DNA is TGCGCCAGCAGGGAACCCGGGGGGCCCCAGCATTTT. This sequence encodes CASREPGGPQHF.

There are a few counts of this clonotype. CDR3 coding DNA: TGTGCCAGCACCCAGGGACAGGGACAACGGCATGAGCAGTTCTTC. It yields the protein CASTQGQGQRHEQFF. V and J are TRBV6-2 or TRBV6-3 and TRBJ2-1; 9 nucleotides match TRBD1. The V and J ends lost 7 bases and 8 bases, in that order; junction bases with no gene match: 12. CDR3 size: 15 residues. Germline lookup yields CDR1 MNHEY and CDR2 SVGEGT.

At least ten counts were recorded for this clonotype. This CDR3 is CASSSWTVNTEAFF. The CDR3 DNA reads as TGTGCCAGCAGTTCCTGGACAGTGAACACTGAAGCTTTCTTT. V usage is TRBV12-3 or TRBV12-4 and J usage is TRBJ1-1; the D gene is possibly TRBD1 (6 bases). The CDR3 is 14 amino acids. V lost 4 bases and J lost 0, with 9 bases in between.

This clonotype was detected only a few times. The CDR3 DNA reads as TGTGCCAGCAGTGATCAGGGGTTCTACAATGAGCAGTTCTTC. This codes for CASSDQGFYNEQFF. The chain couples TRBV2 to TRBJ2-1; tentatively, D is TRBD1 (6 bases). Germline V gene lookup returns CDR1 SNHLY and CDR2 FYNNEI. This CDR3 spans 14 amino acids. The ends were cut back, 3 bases at V and 3 bases at J, with 9 bases in the middle.

V gene TRBV20-1 combines with J gene TRBJ1-2, with a tentative D call TRBD1 (5 bases). This CDR3 comprises 12 residues. Per germline, CDR1 DFQATT and CDR2 SNEGSKA (reference sequence). V was shortened by 5 bases and J by 4 bases, with 11 bases between the two germline ends. CDR3 bases: TGCAGTGCTTTAAGACAGACCTATGGCTACACCTTC. Amino acid sequence: CSALRQTYGYTF.

This CDR3 is CASSQDPRRAVPNTEAFF. DNA for the CDR3: TGCGCCAGCAGCCAAGATCCGCGGAGAGCCGTACCGAACACTGAAGCTTTCTTT. The chain links TRBV4-1 to TRBJ1-1, with D unresolved. Trimming left V 0 bases short and J 1 base short, with 18 bases between. Germline CDR1 MGHRA, CDR2 YSYEKL. The CDR3 is made up of 18 amino acids.

This clonotype was detected a few times. This chain joins TRBV29-1 and TRBJ2-2, with a possible D match to TRBD1 (5 bases). The V end was cut by 5 bases, the J end by 7 bases, with 11 bases between. The germline gives CDR1 SQVTM, CDR2 ANQGSEA. This CDR3 has 12 amino acids. CDR3 nucleotide sequence: TGCAGCGTTTTCCAGGGTGTCGGGGAGCTGTTTTTT. It encodes CSVFQGVGELFF.

This clonotype has more than one count but fewer than ten. This chain links TRBV10-3 with TRBJ2-7, with no clear D. Germline loops: CDR1 ENHRY, CDR2 SYGVKD. This CDR3 is 11 amino acids long. Between the trimmed V and J ends, which lost 4 bases and 5 bases, there was a span of 6 bases. The CDR3 DNA reads TGTGCCATCAGTGTATCGAACGAGCAGTACTTC. As protein: CAISVSNEQYF.

This chain joins TRBV3-1 and TRBJ2-7; D remains ambiguous. There are 13 residues in the CDR3. The V and J ends lost 3 bases and 6 bases respectively, with 12 bases between them. Germline-derived CDR1 and CDR2 are LGHDT and YNNKEL (reference sequence). CDR3 sequence reads: CASSHSDRSEQYF. The CDR3 DNA reads TGTGCCAGCAGCCATTCGGACCGCTCCGAGCAGTACTTC.

In its sample, this clonotype was seen a few times. This chain connects TRBV29-1 to TRBJ2-1; 7 bases fit TRBD1. J lost 4 bases, V lost 4 bases, and 10 bases had no gene match. CDR3 length: 15 amino acids. The germline V gene encodes CDR1 SQVTM and CDR2 ANQGSEA. The CDR3 here is CSVGTGLSGYNEQFF. CDR3 nucleotide sequence: TGCAGCGTTGGGACAGGCCTAAGTGGTTACAATGAGCAGTTCTTC.

This chain uses TRBV7-2 with TRBJ2-1, with a tentative D call TRBD1 (5 bases). The germline V gene encodes CDR1 SGHTA and CDR2 FQGNSA. The CDR3 runs to 13 residues. Trimming removed 5 bases at V and 5 bases at J, with 10 bases between. The CDR3 DNA reads TGTGCCAGCAGCCCCAGGGAACACAATGAGCAGTTCTTC. As protein: CASSPREHNEQFF.

This clonotype was picked up a small number of times. The rearrangement joins TRBV3-1 to TRBJ2-7; D remains ambiguous. The germline CDR1 and CDR2 sequences are LGHDT and YNNKEL (reference sequence). The V end lost 0 bases, the J end lost 9 bases, and 12 bases lay between the germline ends. The CDR3 length is 13 residues. The CDR3 here is CASSQDFVPRQYF. The CDR3 coding sequence is TGTGCCAGCAGCCAAGATTTCGTGCCTAGGCAGTACTTC.